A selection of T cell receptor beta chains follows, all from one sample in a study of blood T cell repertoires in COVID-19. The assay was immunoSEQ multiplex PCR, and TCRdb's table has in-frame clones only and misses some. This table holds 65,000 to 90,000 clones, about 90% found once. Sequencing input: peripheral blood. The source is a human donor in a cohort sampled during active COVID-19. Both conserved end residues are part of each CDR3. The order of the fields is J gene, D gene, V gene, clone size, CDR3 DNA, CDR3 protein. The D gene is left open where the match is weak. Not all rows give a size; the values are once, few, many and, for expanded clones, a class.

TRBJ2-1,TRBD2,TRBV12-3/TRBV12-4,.,TGTGCCAGCACGGCGGGGGGAAACAATGAGCAGTTCTTC,CASTAGGNNEQFF
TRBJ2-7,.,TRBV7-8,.,TGTGCCAGCAACTACCAGCTACAGGTCCACGAGCAGTACTTC,CASNYQLQVHEQYF
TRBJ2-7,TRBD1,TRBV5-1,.,TGCGCCAGCAGCTGGGACAGGTCCTACGAGCAGTACTTC,CASSWDRSYEQYF
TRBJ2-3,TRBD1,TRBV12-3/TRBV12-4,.,TGTGCCAGCAGCCAAACAGGGGTAGATACGCAGTATTTT,CASSQTGVDTQYF
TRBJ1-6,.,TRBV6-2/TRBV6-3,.,TGTGCCAGCAGTCTTAGACGGCCCACAGGAAGGAGCTCCTATAATTCACCCCTCCACTTT,CASSLRRPTGRSSYNSPLHF
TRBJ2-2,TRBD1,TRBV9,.,TGTGCCAGCAGCGTAGGTATGGGACAGGTTCACACCGGGGAGCTGTTTTTT,CASSVGMGQVHTGELFF
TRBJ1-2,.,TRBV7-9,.,TGTGCCAGCAGCTTACGGGGGGCGCAGGAATATGGCTACACCTTC,CASSLRGAQEYGYTF
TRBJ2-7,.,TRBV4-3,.,TGCGCCAGCAGCCAAGATTTCAGGCAGGGGACCTACGAGCAGTACTTC,CASSQDFRQGTYEQYF
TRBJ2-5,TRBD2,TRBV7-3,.,TGTGCCAGCAGCTCCCCAGGGGGGACTAGCGGGGGGCCGAGGGAGACCCAGTACTTC,CASSSPGGTSGGPRETQYF
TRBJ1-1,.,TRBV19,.,TGTGCCAGTAGTATTACAGTGAACACTGAAGCTTTCTTT,CASSITVNTEAFF
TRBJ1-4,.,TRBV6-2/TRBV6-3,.,TGTGCCAGCAGTGGGGGCGGGGGCTGGGAAAAACTGTTTTTT,CASSGGGGWEKLFF
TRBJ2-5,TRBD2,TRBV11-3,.,TGTGCCAGCAGCTTAATGGCGGGCGGGGGGGCCTTAGAGACCCAGTACTTC,CASSLMAGGGALETQYF
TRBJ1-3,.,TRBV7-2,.,TGTGCCAGCAGTCCCGGGGTGGATCTTATCTCTGGAAACACCATATATTTT,CASSPGVDLISGNTIYF
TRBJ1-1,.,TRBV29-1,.,TGCAGCGTTGCAGCGACAGACAGTACTGAAGCTTTCTTT,CSVAATDSTEAFF
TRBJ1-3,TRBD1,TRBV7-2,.,TGTGCCAGCAGCTTAGGGACAGGCCCCTCTGGAAACACCATATATTTT,CASSLGTGPSGNTIYF
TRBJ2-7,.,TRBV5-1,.,TGCGCCAGCAGCTTGTCCTTTATCGGCCAGGGCTCGTACGAGCAGTACTTC,CASSLSFIGQGSYEQYF
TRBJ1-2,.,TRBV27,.,TGTGCCAGCGTACACTTCGGAGAGATTGGCTACACCTTC,CASVHFGEIGYTF
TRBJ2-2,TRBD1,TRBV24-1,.,TGTGCCACCACAGCCATAGAAGTACAGGGGGACACCGGGGAGCTGTTTTTT,CATTAIEVQGDTGELFF
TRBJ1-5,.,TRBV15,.,TGTGCCACCAGCAAGTCACCACAAGATCAGCCCCAGCATTTT,CATSKSPQDQPQHF
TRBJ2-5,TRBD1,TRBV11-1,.,TGTGCCAGCAGCCAGGGACAGGGACGAGAGACCCAGTACTTC,CASSQGQGRETQYF
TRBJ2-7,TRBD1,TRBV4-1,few,TGCGCCAGCAGCCAGCGACAGGGAGAGTACGAGCAGTACTTC,CASSQRQGEYEQYF
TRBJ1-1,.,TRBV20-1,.,TGCAGTGCTAGTCTGCCAGGGAGGGTGCGGAACACTGAAGCTTTCTTT,CSASLPGRVRNTEAFF
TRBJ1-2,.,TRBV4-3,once,TGCGCCAGCAGCCAAGATCCGGGATTGGGCTATGGCTACACCTTC,CASSQDPGLGYGYTF
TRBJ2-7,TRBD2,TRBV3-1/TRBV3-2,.,TGTGCCAGCAGCTACGGGACCACCCAGGCGGGAGCCGAGCAGTACTTC,CASSYGTTQAGAEQYF
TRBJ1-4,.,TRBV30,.,TGTGCCTGGAACGGGGGGCAAAATGAAAAACTGTTTTTT,CAWNGGQNEKLFF
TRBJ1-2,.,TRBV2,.,TGTGCCAGCACTAGGGCGGGGGGCTATGGCTACACCTTC,CASTRAGGYGYTF
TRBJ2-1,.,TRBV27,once,TGTGCCAGCAGACAAGACTTCTTCAATGAGCAGTTCTTC,CASRQDFFNEQFF
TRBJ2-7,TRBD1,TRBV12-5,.,TGTGCTAGTGCACAGGGGAGCTCCTACGAGCAGTACTTC,CASAQGSSYEQYF
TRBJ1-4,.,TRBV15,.,TGTGCCACCAGGGGGGCTGTTGAAAAACTGTTTTTT,CATRGAVEKLFF
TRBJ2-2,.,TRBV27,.,TGTGCCACCCACGGCTGGACAGATAACACCGGGGAGCTGTTTTTT,CATHGWTDNTGELFF
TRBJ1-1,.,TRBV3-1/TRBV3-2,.,TGTGCCAGCAGCCAACAGTTGAACACTGAAGCTTTCTTT,CASSQQLNTEAFF
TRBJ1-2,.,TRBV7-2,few,TGTGCCAGCAGCTTTAGGCGGTACTATGGCTACACCTTC,CASSFRRYYGYTF
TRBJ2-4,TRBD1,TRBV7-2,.,TGTGCCAGCAGCGGATCCAGAGACAGGGGGCCTCAGTACTTC,CASSGSRDRGPQYF
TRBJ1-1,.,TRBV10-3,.,TGTGCCATCAGTGGAGCGAACACTGAAGCTTTCTTT,CAISGANTEAFF
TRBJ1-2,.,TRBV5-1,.,TGCGCCAGCAGCTTCGCCGGGGAGAATGGCTACACCTTC,CASSFAGENGYTF
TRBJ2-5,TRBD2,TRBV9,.,TGTGCCAGCAGCGTACAGGGAGGGAGGGAGACCCAGTACTTC,CASSVQGGRETQYF
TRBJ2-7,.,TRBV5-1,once,TGCGCCAGCAGCGAGTCGGGGAACACCTACGAGCAGTACTTC,CASSESGNTYEQYF
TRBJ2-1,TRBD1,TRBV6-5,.,TGTGCCAGCAGTTTGACCCCCGGGACAGCATACAATGAGCAGTTCTTC,CASSLTPGTAYNEQFF